A single T cell receptor (beta chain) is shown here with its context. This entry comes from a study of chemoradiotherapy in HPV16-positive cancers. This table comes from immunoSEQ multiplex PCR, and its TCRdb copy is limited to in-frame clones, with some not included. The sample records over 30,000 clones, approximately 86% being singletons. CDR1 and CDR2 from the germline V gene are MDHEN and SYDVKM. The CDR3 loop spans 14 amino acids. The V end was cut by 7 bases, the J end by 5 bases, with 17 bases between. The chain carries TRBV28 and TRBJ1-1; D uncertain. Sequencing was performed on blood, taken from a patient who underwent chemoradiotherapy. The TCR sequence derives from a human donor with HPV-associated anogenital cancer. Here the CDR3 DNA reads TGTGCCAGCATCCCGACGCAGGTAAGAACTGAAGCTTTCTTT. It encodes CASIPTQVRTEAFF.